This T cell receptor beta chain is from a study of cytotoxic CD8 clonotypes in ibrutinib-treated CLL. About the study: Response sampling occurred after a median roughly twelve months of treatment (range 6 to 36).

Only in-frame clones appear in the TCRdb table, and some are missing; sequencing was by immunoSEQ multiplex PCR. The table records fewer than 25,000 clones, around 75% of them present only once. The CDR3 totals 14 residues. Trimming pared 4 bases from V and 2 bases from J, leaving 11 bases between. The germline gives CDR1 LNHDA, CDR2 SQIVND (reference sequence). Comment on this clone: Its antigen remains unknown.

Study-level findings and limits: Relative to age-matched healthy donors, clonality at baseline was higher, and it tracked circulating CD8+ T-cell counts.

Here the sequenced sample was PBMCs, taken after 24 months of ibrutinib treatment. The clonotype was recovered from a human donor with chronic lymphocytic leukemia. V usage is TRBV19 and J usage is TRBJ2-5, with D tentatively TRBD1 (5 bases). The CDR3 DNA sequence: TGTGCCAGTAGTACTGCAGGGATTCAAGAGACCCAGTACTTC. It translates to CASSTAGIQETQYF.